This section outlines one TCR beta chain sequence together with its context. This record belongs to a study of T cell changes during pregnancy in multiple sclerosis. The repertoire was sequenced with immunoSEQ multiplex PCR; TCRdb's copy has only in-frame clones and lacks some. In the table there are 20,000 to 30,000 clones, around nine tenths of which are singletons. V dropped 5 bases and J dropped 2; count of bases not matched to a gene: 9. The germline gives CDR1 SGHAT, CDR2 FQDESV (reference sequence). CDR3 length: 15 amino acids. V gene TRBV11-1 combines with J gene TRBJ2-7; 7 positions agree with TRBD1. This material consisted of CD4+ T cells from peripheral blood mononuclear cells, taken in the second trimester of pregnancy. This sequence was found in a female donor in good health, enrolled as a control in a pregnancy study. This CDR3 is CASSTSRGKAYEQYF. The DNA of the CDR3 is TGTGCCAGCAGCACCTCCAGGGGGAAGGCCTACGAGCAGTACTTC.